The clone carrying this TCR beta chain was counted many times. Its target is not known. Researchers reported that TCR beta cDNA libraries carried unique molecular identifiers. TCRdb processed the PCR reads anew with MiXCR; each CDR3 protein has one entry. The sample includes hundreds of thousands of distinct CDR3 sequences, roughly 27% seen only once; the top ten take 0.55% to 0.65%. This entry comes from a study of post-analysis software for immune sequencing data. Overall study: Disease courses included relapsing-remitting, secondary progressive and progressive-relapsing multiple sclerosis. Study-level findings and limits: Controls showed lower frequencies than patients for several TRBV segments, and TRBV5-6, TRBV5-1 and TRBV20-1 were among these.

Germline loops: CDR1 SQVTM, CDR2 ANQGSEA. This CDR3 is 11 amino acids long. Trimming pared 3 bases from V and 4 bases from J, leaving 4 bases between. The chain links TRBV29-1 to TRBJ2-1, with unresolved D. The sample taken for sequencing was blood. This receptor was identified in a girl between 10 and 17 years old with multiple sclerosis. The CDR3 sequence: CSVDVYNEQFF. DNA for the CDR3: TGCAGCGTTGACGTATACAATGAGCAGTTCTTC.